This is a list of T cell receptor beta chains from one sample in a study of T cells in localized non-small cell lung cancer. The repertoire was sequenced with immunoSEQ multiplex PCR; TCRdb's copy has only in-frame clones and lacks some. The table records over 25,000 clones, 80% to 95% of them present only once. Specimen: peripheral blood, collected before any cancer treatment. The receptors originated from a female donor of 60 years or more with stage I lung adenocarcinoma. The CDR3 runs from the conserved cysteine through the conserved F or W. D genes are given only for firm matches. Clone size, where shown, is once, few, many, or a class for clones that have expanded.

d_call j_call clone_size v_call cdr3_aa cdr3_nt
TRBD2 TRBJ2-5 - TRBV7-7 CASSLGNSGGSETQYF TGTGCCAGCAGCTTAGGGAATAGCGGGGGATCTGAGACCCAGTACTTC
TRBD1 TRBJ1-2 - TRBV2 CASKGQYYGYTF TGTGCCAGCAAGGGACAGTACTATGGCTACACCTTC
- TRBJ2-6 - TRBV19 CASSPSPGGANVLTF TGTGCCAGTAGCCCAAGCCCGGGGGGGGCCAACGTCCTGACTTTC
- TRBJ2-1 - TRBV11-2 CASSTVGDEQFF TGTGCCAGCAGCACAGTGGGGGATGAGCAGTTCTTC
- TRBJ2-5 - TRBV5-1 CASSGGGLGETQYF TGCGCCAGCAGCGGTGGTGGCCTGGGAGAGACCCAGTACTTC
- TRBJ2-5 once TRBV5-1 CASSQPGRGLQETQYF TGCGCCAGCAGCCAGCCCGGGCGGGGATTACAAGAGACCCAGTACTTC
TRBD1 TRBJ2-3 - TRBV19 CASSPLRGQNTDTQYF TGTGCCAGTAGCCCTTTAAGGGGACAGAACACAGATACGCAGTATTTT
- TRBJ1-1 - TRBV28 CASSLKILGNNEAFF TGTGCCAGCAGTTTGAAAATCTTGGGGAATAATGAAGCTTTCTTT
TRBD1 TRBJ1-4 - TRBV19 CASSRGGAFNEKLFF TGTGCCAGTAGTCGAGGGGGCGCCTTCAATGAAAAACTGTTTTTT
- TRBJ2-2 - TRBV19 CASSNNPGAGTGELFF TGTGCCAGTAGTAATAACCCGGGGGCGGGCACCGGGGAGCTGTTTTTT
TRBD1 TRBJ1-1 - TRBV28 CASRRIIYRGTEAFF TGTGCCAGCAGGCGCATCATCTACAGGGGCACTGAAGCTTTCTTT
TRBD2 TRBJ2-5 few TRBV9 CASSVAGGVETQYF TGTGCCAGCAGCGTAGCGGGGGGGGTGGAGACCCAGTACTTC
TRBD1 TRBJ2-1 - TRBV6-5 CASRGGTGHEQFF TGTGCCAGCAGGGGAGGGACAGGGCATGAGCAGTTCTTC
- TRBJ1-1 - TRBV4-3 CASSQDRTEAFF TGCGCCAGCAGCCAAGATAGGACTGAAGCTTTCTTT
- TRBJ1-4 - TRBV27 CASSLYRQSEKLFF TGTGCCAGCAGTTTATATCGACAGTCAGAAAAACTGTTTTTT
- TRBJ1-3 once TRBV7-9 CASSLEAGVAGNTIYF TGTGCCAGCAGCTTAGAGGCAGGGGTGGCTGGAAACACCATATATTTT
- TRBJ1-5 - TRBV19 CASTVGGIQPQHF TGTGCCAGTACCGTCGGGGGGATTCAGCCCCAGCATTTT
- TRBJ2-6 - TRBV18 CASSPTDSGANVLTF TGTGCCAGCTCACCGACTGACTCTGGGGCCAACGTCCTGACTTTC
TRBD1 TRBJ2-3 - TRBV6-6 CASSKRQGAADTQYF TGTGCCAGCAGTAAGCGACAGGGGGCAGCAGATACGCAGTATTTT
- TRBJ2-5 - TRBV5-4 CASSSDETQYF TGTGCCAGCAGCTCAGACGAGACCCAGTACTTC
- TRBJ1-5 - TRBV5-1 CASSLDGNQPQHF TGCGCCAGCAGCTTGGACGGGAATCAGCCCCAGCATTTT
TRBD1 TRBJ1-1 - TRBV19 CASSFGQAAEAFF TGTGCCAGTAGCTTCGGACAGGCGGCTGAAGCTTTCTTT
- TRBJ1-2 - TRBV30 CAWSPPGDRYGYTF TGTGCCTGGAGTCCCCCCGGGGATCGGTATGGCTACACCTTC
- TRBJ2-1 - TRBV18 CASSPYSYNEQFF TGTGCCAGCTCACCATACAGCTACAATGAGCAGTTCTTC
TRBD1 TRBJ2-2 - TRBV9 CASSVARQGAGELFF TGTGCCAGCAGCGTAGCCCGACAGGGGGCCGGGGAGCTGTTTTTT
- TRBJ2-4 - TRBV20-1 CSARDHRIQYF TGCAGTGCTAGAGATCACCGGATTCAGTACTTC
- TRBJ2-7 once TRBV14 CASSLWGVSYEQYF TGTGCCAGCAGCCTTTGGGGAGTCTCCTACGAGCAGTACTTC
- TRBJ1-5 - TRBV9 CASTESGGPNQPQHF TGTGCCAGCACCGAATCTGGGGGACCCAATCAGCCCCAGCATTTT
- TRBJ2-7 - TRBV7-2 CASSSSQGPYEQYF TGTGCCAGCAGCTCCTCCCAGGGCCCATACGAGCAGTACTTC
TRBD1 TRBJ2-5 - TRBV29-1 CSAWDRTRETQYF TGCAGCGCTTGGGACAGGACCAGAGAGACCCAGTACTTC
- TRBJ1-1 once TRBV19 CATGGFTEAFF TGTGCGACAGGCGGATTCACTGAAGCTTTCTTT
- TRBJ2-5 - TRBV21-1 CAGAGDNKETQYF TGTGCCGGGGCCGGGGACAACAAAGAGACCCAGTACTTC
- TRBJ2-7 - TRBV5-4 CASPYPPYF TGTGCCAGCCCCTACCCCCCTTACTTC
- TRBJ2-7 - TRBV11-3 CASSATSEQYF TGTGCCAGCAGCGCCACGAGCGAGCAGTACTTC
- TRBJ1-1 - TRBV7-6 CASSLALGGVAEAFF TGTGCCAGCAGCTTAGCGCTTGGGGGAGTTGCTGAAGCTTTCTTT
- TRBJ2-5 once TRBV7-2 CASSLISSQYF TGTGCCAGCAGCTTAATTAGTTCCCAGTACTTC
TRBD1 TRBJ2-7 - TRBV5-1 CASSLEGQAYEQYF TGCGCCAGCAGCTTGGAGGGACAGGCCTACGAGCAGTACTTC
- TRBJ1-2 - TRBV28 CASSLGQDPRYGYTF TGTGCCAGCAGTTTAGGTCAGGACCCTAGATATGGCTACACCTTC
- TRBJ1-1 - TRBV18 CASSPRPGTSNTEAFF TGTGCCAGCTCACCACGCCCGGGGACCTCGAACACTGAAGCTTTCTTT
- TRBJ1-1 - TRBV29-1 CSVQTENTEAFF TGCAGCGTTCAGACTGAGAACACTGAAGCTTTCTTT
- TRBJ2-7 - TRBV7-2 CASTSLKRDGSYEQYF TGTGCCAGCACCTCTCTCAAACGGGACGGGTCCTACGAGCAGTACTTC
- TRBJ2-1 - TRBV5-6 CASSWSAHNEQFF TGTGCCAGCAGCTGGAGCGCCCACAATGAGCAGTTCTTC
- TRBJ1-6 once TRBV9 CASSRGTSYNSPLHF TGTGCCAGCAGTCGGGGGACGAGCTATAATTCACCCCTCCACTTT
- TRBJ1-1 - TRBV2 CASSGRQLKADEAFF TGTGCCAGCAGTGGTCGACAGCTTAAGGCCGATGAAGCTTTCTTT
- TRBJ1-2 - TRBV6-1 CASSEGANYGYTF TGTGCCAGCAGTGAGGGGGCTAACTATGGCTACACCTTC
TRBD2 TRBJ2-5 - TRBV10-1 CASSVGGGSQETQYF TGCGCCAGCAGTGTCGGCGGGGGGTCCCAAGAGACCCAGTACTTC
TRBD1 TRBJ2-2 few TRBV6-1 CASSSRTGGTGELFF TGTGCCAGCAGCTCCCGGACAGGGGGCACCGGGGAGCTGTTTTTT
TRBD1 TRBJ2-1 - TRBV5-1 CASGQGRDEQFF TGCGCCAGCGGACAGGGCCGCGATGAGCAGTTCTTC
TRBD2 TRBJ2-3 - TRBV6-1 CASSGSGGAKDTQYF TGTGCCAGCAGTGGTAGCGGGGGGGCGAAAGATACGCAGTATTTT
- TRBJ1-4 - TRBV28 CASSTPHATNEKLFF TGTGCCAGCAGTACCCCTCATGCAACTAATGAAAAACTGTTTTTT
- TRBJ1-3 - TRBV30 CAWSALTGVSLYF TGTGCCTGGAGTGCTCTGACTGGTGTCTCCCTATATTTT
TRBD1 TRBJ2-3 - TRBV6-1 CASSDGQGPTDTQYF TGTGCCAGCAGTGACGGACAGGGACCCACAGATACGCAGTATTTT
- TRBJ2-1 - TRBV2 CASSEAQDSEQFF TGTGCCAGCAGTGAAGCGCAGGACTCTGAGCAGTTCTTC
TRBD1 TRBJ1-5 - TRBV10-2 CASTFDRGQPQHF TGCGCCAGCACGTTTGACAGGGGACAGCCCCAGCATTTT
- TRBJ2-2 - TRBV9 CASSVAWDTGELFF TGTGCCAGCAGCGTAGCGTGGGACACCGGGGAGCTGTTTTTT
- TRBJ2-5 - TRBV6-5 CASSYSQGRARETQYF TGTGCCAGCAGTTACTCCCAAGGACGGGCCAGGGAGACCCAGTACTTC
- TRBJ1-2 - TRBV6-9 CASRRKGGYGYTF TGTGCCAGCAGGAGAAAAGGGGGGTATGGCTACACCTTC
- TRBJ2-6 - TRBV12-5 CASGLVTSSGANVLTF TGTGCTAGTGGTTTGGTAACGAGCTCTGGGGCCAACGTCCTGACTTTC
- TRBJ1-1 - TRBV7-2 CASSLVGGTNTEAFF TGTGCCAGCAGCTTAGTGGGCGGAACCAACACTGAAGCTTTCTTT
- TRBJ1-3 - TRBV29-1 CSVGGLPGNTIYF TGCAGCGTTGGAGGACTTCCGGGAAACACCATATATTTT